This record looks at one T cell receptor beta chain sequence and its context. The data belong to a study of identical twins. V lost 4 bases and J lost 3; bases outside the gene matches: 9. Germline loops: CDR1 LNHDA, CDR2 SQIVND (reference sequence). The CDR3 is 16 residues long. TCRdb used MiXCR to reprocess the 5' RACE reads, holding one entry per CDR3 protein. The data show 640,000 or so distinct CDR3 sequences, 6% to 6.5% seen once. The receptor was isolated from a man aged 18-30 years in good health. This rearrangement joins TRBV19 to TRBJ2-1, with 7 bases aligning to TRBD2. The sequenced sample was naive T cells sorted from blood. CDR3: CASSTAGLADYNEQFF. CDR3 nucleotide sequence: TGTGCCAGTAGTACCGCGGGGCTAGCGGACTACAATGAGCAGTTCTTC.